Presented here are 22 T cell receptor beta chains from one specimen sequenced in a study of blood T cell repertoires in COVID-19. TCRdb's copy holds only in-frame clones and misses some; the assay was immunoSEQ multiplex PCR. There are fewer than 150,000 clones in the sample; around 80% occur only once, and about 6.8% lies in the top ten. Sequenced material: peripheral blood. All receptors derive from a man between 65 and 85 years old with acute or convalescent COVID-19.

This clone was detected only once. The chain uses TRBV7-2 and TRBJ2-3, with D tentatively TRBD1 (7 bases). The CDR3 covers 13 residues. Germline values: CDR1 SGHTA, CDR2 FQGNSA. V dropped 7 bases and J dropped 3 bases, with 11 bases sitting between them. The chain's CDR3 is CASTPGGTDTQYF. DNA for the CDR3: TGTGCCAGCACCCCAGGGGGGACAGATACGCAGTATTTT.

The V gene is TRBV5-1, the J gene TRBJ2-1; perhaps TRBD1 as D (5 bases). Trimming stripped 0 bases from V and 8 bases from J, with 6 bases between. The CDR3 loop spans 12 amino acids. Germline V lookup: CDR1 SGHRS, CDR2 YFSETQ. DNA of the CDR3: TGCGCCAGCAGCTTGGTAGGGGATGAGCAGTTCTTC. This encodes CASSLVGDEQFF.

The V gene is TRBV30, the J gene TRBJ2-7; 11 bases fit TRBD1. CDR3 length equals 13 residues. J was trimmed by 8 bases and V by 0 bases; bases with no gene match: 3. Germline loops: CDR1 GTSNPN, CDR2 SVGIG (reference sequence). CDR3 nucleotide sequence: TGTGCCTGGAGTGTAGGGGACAGGGGGAAGCAGTACTTC. This codes for CAWSVGDRGKQYF.

This clone was picked up one time. This sequence joins TRBV7-6 and TRBJ2-2, with D tentatively TRBD1 (5 bases). CDR3 length: 15 residues. With 5 bases removed from V and 1 base from J, the gap between germline ends came to 11 bases. Germline lookup yields CDR1 SGHVS and CDR2 FNYEAQ. The CDR3 here is CASSKTERNTGELFF. Written as DNA, the CDR3 is TGTGCCAGCAGCAAGACAGAACGGAACACCGGGGAGCTGTTTTTT.

The genes are TRBV6-5 and TRBJ1-5; D gene ambiguous. Trimming took off 0 bases at V and 6 bases at J, with 12 bases between the two ends. From germline, CDR1 is MNHEY and CDR2 SVGAGI. The CDR3 covers 15 residues. Here the CDR3 DNA reads TGTGCCAGCAGTTACTCGCGGGATCCCTCTCAGCCCCAGCATTTT. Encoded protein: CASSYSRDPSQPQHF.

This chain joins TRBV28 and TRBJ2-7, with TRBD2 matching 11 bases. With 5 bases clipped from V and 3 bases from J, the junction kept 9 bases outside the gene matches. This CDR3 is 16 amino acids long. Germline V lookup: CDR1 MDHEN, CDR2 SYDVKM. The CDR3 sequence: CASSQPLAGGYYEQYF. CDR3 DNA: TGTGCCAGCAGTCAACCCCTAGCGGGAGGCTACTACGAGCAGTACTTC. Together with reference TRBV28 and TRBJ2-7, the CDR3 gives the full variable domain: DVKVTQSSRYLVKRTGEKVFLECVQDMDHENMFWYRQDPGLGLRLIYFSYDVKMKEKGDIPEGYSVSREKKERFSLILESASTNQTSMYLCASSQPLAGGYYEQYFGPGTRLTVT.

The V call is TRBV2, the J call TRBJ2-3; TRBD2 is a possible D gene (6 bases). Between the trimmed V and J ends, which lost 4 bases and 2 bases, there was a span of 16 bases. This CDR3 comprises 16 residues. The germline CDR1 and CDR2 sequences are SNHLY and FYNNEI. The DNA for the CDR3 is TGTGCCAGCAGTGTGGGAATAGCGGCGCCCACAGATACGCAGTATTTT. It specifies CASSVGIAAPTDTQYF.

The chain joins TRBV14 to TRBJ1-2; unclear D gene. The CDR3 has 11 amino acids. V was pared by 6 bases and J by 7 bases, with 9 bases between. Germline assignment: CDR1 SGHDN and CDR2 FVKESK. The CDR3 nucleotides read TGTGCCAGCAGTGGAGGAGCTGGCTACACCTTC. It codes for CASSGGAGYTF.

The V gene is TRBV4-3, the J gene TRBJ1-1; D may be TRBD1 (6 bases). Germline lookup yields CDR1 LGHNA and CDR2 YSLEER. V lost 0 bases and J lost 1, with 12 bases in between. The CDR3 spans 16 residues. Written as DNA, the CDR3 is TGCGCCAGCAGCCAAGATGGGGGCAGCCCGAACACTGAAGCTTTCTTT. Its protein product is CASSQDGGSPNTEAFF.

This clone was counted a single time. The chain uses TRBV30 and TRBJ1-2; D is unclear. Trimming took off 2 bases at V and 0 bases at J, with 10 bases between the two ends. The CDR3 has 14 amino acids. Germline V gene sequence: CDR1 GTSNPN, CDR2 SVGIG (reference sequence). In nucleotides, the CDR3 is TGTGCCTGGAGTTTTTCCAGGCCTAACTATGGCTACACCTTC. Protein sequence: CAWSFSRPNYGYTF.

The chain has TRBV30 and TRBJ1-1, with D possibly matching TRBD1 (5 bases). The CDR3 is made up of 15 amino acids. The V gene's germline CDR1 is GTSNPN and CDR2 SVGIG (reference sequence). Trimming took off 1 base at V and 0 bases at J, with 12 bases between the two ends. The CDR3, as DNA: TGTGCCTGGAGTGAACAGGTTTCCATGAACACTGAAGCTTTCTTT. It is translated as CAWSEQVSMNTEAFF.

This chain connects TRBV30 to TRBJ1-4, with D perhaps matching TRBD1 (5 bases). Trimming shortened V by 5 bases and J by 4 bases, and 14 bases separated the two germline ends. The CDR3 covers 14 residues. The germline gives CDR1 GTSNPN, CDR2 SVGIG (reference sequence). This chain's CDR3 is CAWQAGRFNEKLFF. The DNA for the CDR3 is TGTGCCTGGCAAGCGGGGCGCTTTAATGAAAAACTGTTTTTT.

V is TRBV29-1 and J is TRBJ2-3; maybe TRBD2 (5 bases). The V end lost 5 bases, the J end lost 0 bases, and 9 bases lay between the germline ends. The CDR3 contains 13 residues. The V gene's germline CDR1 is SQVTM and CDR2 ANQGSEA. The CDR3 DNA sequence: TGCAGCGTTTCCGAGGGTAGCACAGATACGCAGTATTTT. Protein: CSVSEGSTDTQYF.

This rearrangement joins TRBV10-3 to TRBJ2-5; 7 bases align to TRBD1. Looked up from germline, CDR1 is ENHRY and CDR2 is SYGVKD. V shed 2 bases and J 5 bases; nucleotides not matched to a gene: 8. This CDR3 spans 15 amino acids. CDR3 coding DNA: TGTGCCATCAGTGAGCTTGAAAGGGGGCGGGAGACCCAGTACTTC. As protein: CAISELERGRETQYF.

The chain uses TRBV7-8 and TRBJ2-5; D is unclear. Germline V gene data show CDR1 as SGHVS and CDR2 as FQNEAQ. The CDR3 is made up of 14 amino acids. Trimming stripped 0 bases from V and 5 bases from J, with 10 bases between. The CDR3 reads CASSLATRRETQYF. The CDR3 nucleotides read TGTGCCAGCAGCTTAGCGACTCGACGGGAGACCCAGTACTTC.

The genes are TRBV19 and TRBJ2-5, with no clear D. V lost 3 bases, J lost 1 base, and 9 bases lay in between. This CDR3 comprises 14 residues. Germline loops: CDR1 LNHDA, CDR2 SQIVND (reference sequence). CDR3 residues: CASSIAATQETQYF. The DNA for the CDR3 is TGTGCCAGTAGTATCGCGGCCACCCAAGAGACCCAGTACTTC.

The chain's CDR3 is CASSLRQAPYNEQFF. CDR3 DNA: TGTGCCAGCAGTTTGCGACAGGCACCTTACAATGAGCAGTTCTTC. The genes are TRBV6-5 and TRBJ2-1; possibly TRBD1 for D (6 bases). Trimming removed 4 bases at V and 4 bases at J, with 14 bases between. This CDR3 has 15 residues. Germline V gene data show CDR1 as MNHEY and CDR2 as SVGAGI.

The J gene is TRBJ2-1, the V gene TRBV11-3, with TRBD1 matching 9 bases. J lost 2 bases, V lost 5 bases, and 1 base had no gene match. The CDR3 length is 14 residues. Germline V gives CDR1 SGHNT, CDR2 YENEEA. This CDR3 is CASSRDRAYNEQFF. The CDR3 DNA is TGTGCCAGCAGCCGGGACAGGGCCTACAATGAGCAGTTCTTC. The full variable domain, in which reference TRBV11-3 and TRBJ2-1 provide the parts outside the CDR3, is EAGVVQSPRYKIIEKKQPVAFWCNPISGHNTLYWYLQNLGQGPELLIRYENEEAVDDSQLPKDRFSAERLKGVDSTLKIQPAELGDSAVYLCASSRDRAYNEQFFGPGTRLTVL.

The chain employs TRBV5-1 and TRBJ1-3, with a weak D call TRBD1 (6 bases). The CDR3 sequence is 16 residues long. The V end was cut by 0 bases, the J end by 1 base, with 11 bases between. CDR1 and CDR2 from the germline V gene are SGHRS and YFSETQ. CDR3 loop: CASSLDTGQSGNTIYF. CDR3 sequence (DNA): TGCGCCAGCAGCTTGGATACAGGGCAGTCTGGAAACACCATATATTTT.

The CDR3 DNA sequence: TGTGCCAGCAGAGTTACCGCCGGGAGAGCTTTCTTT. The encoded protein is CASRVTAGRAFF. The rearrangement links TRBV6-5 to TRBJ1-1; D gene unclear. The CDR3 extends over 12 amino acids. The germline gives CDR1 MNHEY, CDR2 SVGAGI. With 6 bases removed from V and 10 bases from J, the gap between germline ends came to 15 bases.

This clone has just one count. This chain connects TRBV18 to TRBJ2-7; 7 nucleotides agree with TRBD1. With V trimmed by 3 bases and J by 3 bases, 11 bases remained unmatched. Germline CDR1 KGHSH, CDR2 LQKENI. CDR3 length: 16 residues. The CDR3 sequence: CASSPFRDRTGYEQYF. The CDR3 DNA sequence: TGTGCCAGCTCACCTTTCCGGGACAGAACCGGCTACGAGCAGTACTTC.

This sequence joins TRBV29-1 and TRBJ1-1, with TRBD1 matching over 9 bases. J was trimmed by 4 bases and V by 5 bases; bases with no gene match: 8. Germline V gene sequence: CDR1 SQVTM, CDR2 ANQGSEA. This CDR3 region has 14 residues. CDR3 DNA sequence: TGCAGCGTTACCCCGGGACAGGGTGTCACTGAAGCTTTCTTT. As protein: CSVTPGQGVTEAFF.